The rows below give T cell receptor beta chains drawn from one sample of a study of blood T cell repertoires in COVID-19. Sequenced by immunoSEQ multiplex PCR; TCRdb stores in-frame clones only, minus some. Of under 140,000 clones in the sample, about 79% are singletons; the top ten hold 16%. Material: peripheral blood. The origin of the receptors is a woman over 75 with active or convalescent COVID-19. The CDR3 runs from the conserved cysteine through the conserved F or W. Each record gives: clone size, D gene, V gene, J gene, CDR3 protein, CDR3 DNA. The D gene is left open where the match is weak. Rows may omit the clone size; those that give it use once, few, many or a size class.

>.|TRBD2|TRBV5-1|TRBJ2-1
CASSKTSGIEQFF
TGCGCCAGCAGCAAGACTAGCGGGATTGAACAGTTCTTC
>.|.|TRBV5-1|TRBJ1-2
CASSPDRNNYGYTF
TGCGCCAGCAGCCCGGACAGAAATAACTATGGCTACACCTTC
>.|.|TRBV6-5|TRBJ2-1
CASTNPPSLGGGEFF
TGTGCCAGCACCAACCCCCCATCCTTGGGGGGAGGAGAGTTCTTC
>many|.|TRBV29-1|TRBJ1-1
CSVQAQGHTEAFF
TGCAGCGTCCAGGCACAGGGCCACACTGAAGCTTTCTTT
>.|.|TRBV29-1|TRBJ1-5
CSCSKGNSNQPQHF
TGCAGCTGCAGTAAGGGGAACAGCAATCAGCCCCAGCATTTT
>.|.|TRBV20-1|TRBJ1-2
CSASGTLRRNGYTF
TGCAGTGCTAGTGGTACCCTAAGGAGGAATGGCTACACCTTC
>once|.|TRBV29-1|TRBJ2-3
CSVEKDFTSTDTQYF
TGCAGCGTTGAGAAGGACTTCACGAGCACAGATACGCAGTATTTT
>few|.|TRBV11-2|TRBJ1-2
CASSRSGGALSGYTF
TGTGCCAGCAGCCGTTCGGGGGGGGCATTAAGTGGCTACACCTTC
>few|.|TRBV30|TRBJ2-3
CAWSVGLGSDTQYF
TGTGCCTGGAGTGTCGGCCTAGGATCGGATACGCAGTATTTT
>.|.|TRBV2|TRBJ1-5
CAGSTAGQPQHF
TGTGCCGGATCTACGGCGGGTCAGCCCCAGCATTTT
>many|TRBD2|TRBV4-2|TRBJ2-1
CASSPTSGSVNEQFF
TGTGCCAGCAGCCCGACTAGCGGGAGTGTTAATGAGCAGTTCTTC
>.|.|TRBV18|TRBJ2-1
CASSPLITDRISYNEQFF
TGTGCCAGCTCACCTCTAATTACCGACAGGATCTCCTACAATGAGCAGTTCTTC
>.|.|TRBV4-2|TRBJ2-7
CASSQVYTHEQYF
TGTGCCAGCAGCCAAGTGTACACCCACGAGCAGTACTTC
>once|TRBD1|TRBV5-1|TRBJ2-1
CASSRDRGNNEQFF
TGCGCCAGCAGCCGGGACAGGGGGAACAATGAGCAGTTCTTC
>.|.|TRBV7-9|TRBJ1-1
CASSPSGDTEAFF
TGTGCCAGCAGCCCCTCGGGGGACACTGAAGCTTTCTTT
>.|TRBD2|TRBV5-1|TRBJ2-7
CASSLGGSGRTKYEQYF
TGCGCCAGCAGCTTGGGTGGTAGCGGGAGGACTAAGTACGAGCAGTACTTC
>.|.|TRBV3-1/TRBV3-2|TRBJ2-5
CASSQDTETQYF
TGTGCCAGCAGCCAAGATACTGAGACCCAGTACTTC
>.|.|TRBV11-1|TRBJ2-7
CASSLRDAYEQYF
TGTGCCAGCAGCCTCAGGGATGCCTACGAGCAGTACTTC
>.|.|TRBV5-8|TRBJ1-1
CASSLGASTPWNTEAFF
TGTGCCAGCAGCTTGGGGGCATCTACTCCGTGGAACACTGAAGCTTTCTTT
>.|.|TRBV28|TRBJ2-2
CASREPKGDTGELFF
TGTGCCAGCAGGGAACCCAAGGGAGATACCGGGGAGCTGTTTTTT
>.|.|TRBV30|TRBJ1-1
CAWRKEGDRTEAFF
TGTGCCTGGAGGAAGGAGGGTGATCGCACTGAAGCTTTCTTT
>.|TRBD2|TRBV2|TRBJ2-3
CAKRLAASTDTQYF
TGTGCCAAAAGACTAGCGGCTAGCACAGATACGCAGTATTTT
>medium-sized|.|TRBV2|TRBJ1-5
CASSEGARNQPQHF
TGTGCCAGCAGTGAAGGGGCCCGCAATCAGCCCCAGCATTTT
>.|.|TRBV21-1|TRBJ1-1
CASSQGHRGNTEAFF
TGTGCCAGCAGCCAGGGACATCGGGGGAACACTGAAGCTTTCTTT
>.|TRBD2|TRBV7-2|TRBJ2-3
CASSLGSGGRDAADTQYF
TGTGCCAGCAGCTTAGGATCTGGCGGGAGGGACGCTGCAGATACGCAGTATTTT
>.|.|TRBV6-5|TRBJ1-1
CASSTARNTEAFF
TGTGCCAGCAGTACCGCGAGGAACACTGAAGCTTTCTTT
>once|TRBD2|TRBV7-3|TRBJ2-1
CASSLFSGSRFEQFF
TGTGCCAGCAGCTTATTTAGCGGGAGTCGATTTGAGCAGTTCTTC
>.|.|TRBV5-4|TRBJ2-1
CASSLYGNYNEQFF
TGTGCCAGCAGCTTGTACGGGAATTACAATGAGCAGTTCTTC
>.|.|TRBV19|TRBJ1-5
CASSIDRQGFNQPQHF
TGTGCCAGTAGTATAGACCGCCAGGGGTTCAATCAGCCCCAGCATTTT
>.|TRBD2|TRBV5-6|TRBJ2-3
CASSDGLGTSGIDTQYF
TGTGCCAGCAGCGACGGCCTTGGGACTAGCGGGATAGATACGCAGTATTTT
>once|TRBD1|TRBV7-2|TRBJ2-3
CASSYRRTGTTDTQYF
TGTGCCAGCAGCTACAGGAGGACAGGGACCACAGATACGCAGTATTTT
>.|TRBD2|TRBV15|TRBJ2-1
CATSRDRGAGGNNEQFF
TGTGCCACCAGCAGAGATCGAGGTGCGGGAGGCAACAATGAGCAGTTCTTC
>once|.|TRBV5-1|TRBJ1-1
CASSAGLNTEAFF
TGCGCCAGCAGCGCGGGGCTGAACACTGAAGCTTTCTTT
>.|.|TRBV30|TRBJ2-3
CAWSVDSIITDTQYF
TGTGCCTGGAGTGTAGACTCGATAATTACAGATACGCAGTATTTT
>.|.|TRBV24-1|TRBJ1-6
CATSDSGQYSPLHF
TGTGCCACCAGTGATTCCGGACAGTATTCACCCCTCCACTTT
>few|TRBD1|TRBV9|TRBJ2-7
CASTTGGSDEQYF
TGTGCCAGCACTACAGGGGGCTCTGACGAGCAGTACTTC
>few|TRBD1|TRBV2|TRBJ2-2
CASSALGRGPGGELFF
TGTGCCAGCAGTGCCTTGGGCAGGGGGCCGGGCGGGGAGCTGTTTTTT
>.|TRBD2|TRBV30|TRBJ2-1
CAWTSGSPGYDEQFF
TGTGCCTGGACTAGCGGGAGTCCCGGTTACGATGAGCAGTTCTTC
>.|TRBD2|TRBV6-5|TRBJ2-2
CASSYSNLAGAGELFF
TGTGCCAGCAGTTACTCGAATCTAGCGGGAGCCGGGGAGCTGTTTTTT
>.|.|TRBV6-2/TRBV6-3|TRBJ2-2
CASSYTGFTGELFF
TGTGCCAGCAGTTACACGGGGTTCACCGGGGAGCTGTTTTTT
>.|TRBD1|TRBV29-1|TRBJ1-2
CSVRTGLNYGYTF
TGCAGCGTTAGGACAGGGCTTAACTATGGCTACACCTTC
>many|TRBD1|TRBV28|TRBJ1-5
CASSLEAGTGLQPQHF
TGTGCCAGCAGTTTAGAGGCCGGGACAGGGCTTCAGCCCCAGCATTTT
>once|.|TRBV12-3/TRBV12-4|TRBJ1-2
CASSFRQYGYTF
TGTGCCAGCAGTTTCCGACAGTATGGCTACACCTTC
>.|.|TRBV15|TRBJ1-2
CATSRDRQHYGYTF
TGTGCCACCAGCAGAGATAGACAGCACTATGGCTACACCTTC